This T cell receptor (beta chain) was observed in a study of blood T cell repertoires in COVID-19. Study summary: Sources were T cells, B-cell-depleted T cells, or PBMCs; the material itself was cDNA or gDNA.

This table comes from immunoSEQ multiplex PCR, and its TCRdb copy is limited to in-frame clones, with some not included. The sample shows 83,000 or so clones, around 90% of them seen only once. The source of this sequence is a man older than 75 with active or convalescent COVID-19. The sequencing input was peripheral blood.

The CDR3 DNA reads TGTGCCAGCAGACAACGTGGGGGGGCCTATGGCTACACCTTC. Residues: CASRQRGGAYGYTF. The chain recombines TRBV9 with TRBJ1-2; perhaps TRBD1 as D (6 bases). This CDR3 is built from 14 residues. Germline CDR1 reads SGDLS; CDR2 reads YYNGEE. Trimming took 5 bases from V and 4 from J, leaving 15 bases between them.